The rows below give T cell receptor beta chains drawn from one sample of a study of PD-L1 blockade in urothelial cancer. Clones were read by immunoSEQ multiplex PCR, and TCRdb kept only the in-frame ones, dropping some. The table has about 43,000 clones, 80% to 90% seen once. This specimen was PBMCs, taken around atezolizumab (anti-PD-L1) treatment. The receptor source for this set is a man aged 55-75 years with urothelial cancer. CDR3s leave out the opening cysteine and the closing phenylalanine or tryptophan. The D gene is left open where the match is weak. Clone size, where shown, is once, few, many, or a class for clones that have expanded.

size	D	J	V	CDR3
NA	NA	TRBJ2-5	TRBV7-9	ASSFRQENQETQY
NA	NA	TRBJ1-4	TRBV28	ASSAEGTNEKLF
NA	NA	TRBJ2-5	TRBV5-1	ASSLGQAIQETQY
NA	NA	TRBJ2-1	TRBV4-1	ASSQLPRFSYNEQF
NA	TRBD1	TRBJ2-3	TRBV27	ASSDLLQGADTQY
NA	TRBD1	TRBJ2-7	TRBV28	ASRPGTATYEQY
NA	NA	TRBJ2-3	TRBV7-9	ASSSLTRTDTQY
NA	NA	TRBJ1-2	TRBV28	ASSRVGRGNYGYT
NA	NA	TRBJ2-3	TRBV9	ASSLKVGGLADTQY
NA	NA	TRBJ2-4	TRBV15	ATSFGGTAKNIQY
NA	TRBD1	TRBJ2-5	TRBV5-6	ASSEPGQGVGETQY
NA	NA	TRBJ1-4	TRBV5-8	ASSLNALGREKLF
NA	NA	TRBJ2-5	TRBV15	ATSSSPLAFGGGD
few	TRBD1	TRBJ1-3	TRBV28	ASSSGTGSSGNTIY
NA	TRBD2	TRBJ2-7	TRBV6-6	ASCGTTASYEQY
NA	TRBD2	TRBJ2-1	TRBV7-2	ASSGWGGSSYNEQF
NA	TRBD1	TRBJ2-3	TRBV25-1	ASSAWGQGMNTQY
NA	NA	TRBJ2-2	TRBV18	ASSPDSRTGELF
once	TRBD2	TRBJ2-4	TRBV7-2	ASSLVFSGAEGNIQY
NA	NA	TRBJ2-3	TRBV9	ASSVGDGETDTQY
NA	TRBD1	TRBJ2-7	TRBV5-1	ASSRDSFYEQY
few	NA	TRBJ1-2	TRBV5-1	ASSLGPTTNYGYT
NA	NA	TRBJ2-7	TRBV18	ASSLPGFSEQY
once	NA	TRBJ2-5	TRBV2	ASSEIVETQY
NA	NA	TRBJ2-1	TRBV7-3	ASSLRQTDEQF
NA	TRBD1	TRBJ1-6	TRBV28	ASRTEGAYSPLH
NA	NA	TRBJ1-2	TRBV4-1	ASSPDRNSGRPYGYT
few	NA	TRBJ1-2	TRBV28	ASSFGGGYGYT
NA	NA	TRBJ1-4	TRBV25-1	ASSEHGQTYEKLF
NA	NA	TRBJ2-6	TRBV10-2	ASSDSVSGANVLT
few	NA	TRBJ2-1	TRBV12-5	ASARGRGNGNEQF
once	NA	TRBJ1-6	TRBV5-1	ASSPRESSYNSPLH
NA	NA	TRBJ1-2	TRBV28	ASSSKGGPHYGYT
NA	TRBD2	TRBJ2-5	TRBV29-1	SEVQIAGGQETQY
few	NA	TRBJ1-5	TRBV19	ASSNGLSGSGNQPQH
few	NA	TRBJ2-7	TRBV6-8	VSRYGEAYEQY
few	NA	TRBJ1-2	TRBV6-5	ASSVTDSSYGYT
few	NA	TRBJ1-2	TRBV6-5	ASSPEGGGYT
NA	NA	TRBJ2-3	TRBV21-1	ASGRTSGATDTQY
NA	NA	TRBJ2-2	TRBV11-2	ASGPTGNTGELF
NA	TRBD2	TRBJ2-3	TRBV6-1	ASRAGLAADTQY